This TCR beta chain was sequenced during a study of blood T cell repertoires in COVID-19. Sequencing was performed with immunoSEQ multiplex PCR; in TCRdb, only in-frame clones are kept and a portion is missing. Of 90,000 to 100,000 clones listed, 90% are singletons. Germline assignment: CDR1 MNHEY and CDR2 SVGAGI. V lost 4 bases and J 0 bases, leaving 13 bases between the germline ends. The CDR3 runs 16 residues. The source material was peripheral blood. This sequence was found in a man aged 45 to 65 with acute or convalescent COVID-19. The chain links TRBV6-5 to TRBJ2-1; D possibly corresponds to TRBD2 (6 bases). The CDR3 is CASSSLLASSYNEQFF. The CDR3 coding sequence is TGTGCCAGCAGTTCCCTTCTAGCGAGCTCCTACAATGAGCAGTTCTTC.